This T cell receptor beta chain was sequenced during a study of cytomegalovirus exposure and HLA in healthy donors. In the case of this clone: The antigen remains undetermined.

Both 60 Vbeta primers and 13 Jbeta primers went into the PCR. The table came from immunoSEQ multiplex PCR; TCRdb's copy has only in-frame clones and leaves some out. This sample yields fewer than 200,000 clones, of which approximately 77% are seen a single time; around 1.5% belongs to the top ten. The length of the CDR3 is 15 residues. Per the germline V gene, CDR1 is SGHRS and CDR2 is YFSETQ. Unmatched junction bases numbered 7, after V lost 3 bases and J lost 4 bases. Study outcomes and limitations: In a later analysis, at a false discovery rate of 0.05, 16,951 TCR beta sequences matched HLA alleles.

The clonotype comes from a male donor in good health and CMV-seronegative. The material sequenced was PBMCs. The chain is built from TRBV5-1 and TRBJ1-3; 7 nucleotides align to TRBD1. The CDR3 sequence: CASSSTGAPGNTIYF. Here the CDR3 DNA reads TGCGCCAGCAGCTCAACAGGGGCACCCGGAAACACCATATATTTT.